Listed below are T cell receptor beta chains from one sample, sequenced in a study of Graves' ophthalmopathy and Graves' hyperthyroidism. Using its own MiXCR run on the multiplex PCR reads, TCRdb lists one record per CDR3 protein. This sample has 400,000 to 450,000 distinct CDR3 sequences, with more than 20% found just once. Sequencing input: peripheral blood. Receptors were obtained from a woman aged 18-30 years with stable Graves' hyperthyroidism. Both conserved end residues are part of each CDR3. A D gene is named only where the DNA matches it firmly. Clone sizes are given selectively: once, few, many, or a class where the clone is expanded.

j_call	v_call	d_call	clone_size	cdr3_aa	cdr3_nt
TRBJ1-5	TRBV3-1	.	many	CASSLQGWNQPQHF	TGTGCCAGCAGCCTACAGGGTTGGAATCAGCCCCAGCATTTT
TRBJ1-5	TRBV30	TRBD1	many	CAWRGQGSQPQHF	TGTGCCTGGAGGGGACAGGGGAGTCAGCCCCAGCATTTT
TRBJ2-7	TRBV4-1	.	many	CASSQEWFTYEQYF	TGCGCCAGCAGCCAAGAGTGGTTTACCTACGAGCAGTACTTC
TRBJ1-1	TRBV3-1	.	.	CASSPGTHEAFF	TGTGCCAGCAGCCCTGGGACCCACGAAGCTTTCTTT
TRBJ1-3	TRBV12-3/TRBV12-4	.	many	CASSFQSWGAGNTIYF	TGTGCCAGCAGTTTTCAATCTTGGGGAGCTGGAAACACCATATATTTT
TRBJ2-5	TRBV9	.	few	CARRRDGADQEAQYF	TGTGCCCGAAGAAGAGACGGGGCAGACCAAGAGGCCCAGTACTTC
TRBJ1-5	TRBV4-2	.	.	CASSPSTERYQPQHF	TGTGCCAGCAGCCCTTCCACGGAGAGATATCAGCCCCAGCATTTT
TRBJ1-1	TRBV7-6	.	many	CASRGRGGTEAFF	TGTGCCAGCAGAGGACGGGGGGGAACTGAAGCTTTCTTT
TRBJ1-3	TRBV11-2	.	.	CVCSGSGVSSGNTIYF	TGTGTCTGCAGCGGGAGTGGCGTGAGCTCTGGAAACACCATATATTTT
TRBJ2-7	TRBV6-2/TRBV6-3	.	many	CASSPLGGLSSYEQYF	TGTGCCAGCAGTCCACTTGGAGGACTTAGCTCCTACGAGCAGTACTTC
TRBJ1-1	TRBV5-1	TRBD1	few	CASSVNRGGGTEAFF	TGCGCCAGCAGCGTGAACAGGGGAGGAGGCACTGAAGCTTTCTTT
TRBJ2-7	TRBV11-2	TRBD1	many	CASSRQGAKGEQYF	TGTGCCAGCAGCAGACAGGGGGCCAAAGGCGAGCAGTACTTC
TRBJ2-7	TRBV6-1	TRBD2	many	CASSPTSGRTQGSEQYF	TGTGCCAGCAGTCCAACTAGCGGGAGAACCCAAGGGTCCGAGCAGTACTTC
TRBJ2-7	TRBV5-1	TRBD2	few	CASSFGTSGPEGEQYF	TGCGCCAGCAGCTTTGGGACTAGCGGGCCCGAGGGGGAGCAGTACTTC
TRBJ2-5	TRBV24-1	TRBD1	many	CATSDPGQGQETQYF	TGTGCCACCAGTGACCCGGGACAGGGACAAGAGACCCAGTACTTC
TRBJ1-2	TRBV12-3/TRBV12-4	TRBD1	.	CASSLMLRDRLSYTF	TGTGCCAGCAGTTTAATGCTCCGGGACAGGCTAAGCTACACCTTC
TRBJ2-5	TRBV10-3	TRBD1	many	CAISEPPGQGAETQYF	TGTGCCATCAGTGAACCTCCGGGACAGGGAGCGGAGACCCAGTACTTC
TRBJ1-1	TRBV30	.	many	CAWSWVRNTEAFF	TGTGCCTGGAGCTGGGTAAGGAACACTGAAGCTTTCTTT
TRBJ2-4	TRBV7-9	.	many	CASSLYAGLGAKNIKYF	TGTGCCAGCAGCTTATACGCAGGACTGGGGGCCAAAAACATTAAGTACTTC
TRBJ2-5	TRBV4-1	TRBD2	.	CASSQAPGLAGGPQETQYF	TGCGCCAGCAGCCAAGCCCCCGGACTAGCGGGAGGGCCCCAAGAGACCCAGTACTTC
TRBJ2-5	TRBV20-1	TRBD2	.	CSANSPGTSGGAGETQYF	TGCAGTGCCAACTCCCCCGGGACTAGCGGGGGGGCCGGTGAGACCCAGTACTTC
TRBJ2-4	TRBV20-1	TRBD2	many	CSARDILAGEGAKNIQYF	TGCAGTGCTAGAGATATTTTGGCGGGAGAAGGGGCCAAAAACATTCAGTACTTC
TRBJ2-7	TRBV29-1	.	.	CSVEDEGMEYEQYF	TGCAGCGTTGAAGATGAGGGTATGGAGTACGAGCAGTACTTC
TRBJ1-2	TRBV20-1	TRBD1	many	CSASGTGVGYTF	TGCAGTGCTTCCGGGACAGGGGTTGGCTACACCTTC
TRBJ2-7	TRBV6-1	TRBD1	.	CASSDGQGASYEQYF	TGTGCCAGCAGTGATGGACAGGGGGCCTCCTACGAGCAGTACTTC
TRBJ2-5	TRBV11-2	TRBD2	.	CAISPLAGGETRYF	TGTGCCATCAGTCCACTAGCGGGAGGTGAGACCCGGTACTTC
TRBJ2-7	TRBV6-1	.	many	CASSEETIISYEQYF	TGTGCCAGCAGTGAGGAGACCATAATCTCCTACGAGCAGTACTTC
TRBJ1-2	TRBV7-2	.	many	CASSLSPLDGYTF	TGTGCCAGCAGCTTATCCCCTTTAGATGGCTACACCTTC
TRBJ1-1	TRBV30	.	many	CAWRPGNTEAFF	TGTGCCTGGAGGCCGGGAAACACTGAAGCTTTCTTT
TRBJ2-5	TRBV20-1	.	many	CSASGWEETQYF	TGCAGTGCTAGCGGCTGGGAAGAGACCCAGTACTTC
TRBJ1-2	TRBV28	.	.	CASSSQETGTYGYTF	TGTGCCAGCAGTTCCCAAGAGACAGGAACGTATGGCTACACCTTC
TRBJ2-7	TRBV9	TRBD2	many	CASSVGSGGLAYEQYF	TGTGCCAGCAGCGTAGGTTCCGGCGGACTAGCCTACGAGCAGTACTTC
TRBJ2-7	TRBV6-1	.	.	CASSNPGEQYF	TGTGCCAGCAGTAATCCCGGTGAGCAGTACTTC
TRBJ1-1	TRBV15	.	many	CATSRDPGLNTEAFF	TGTGCCACCAGCAGAGACCCCGGCCTGAACACTGAAGCTTTCTTT
TRBJ2-5	TRBV29-1	.	many	CSVERQQETQYF	TGCAGCGTTGAGAGGCAGCAAGAGACCCAGTACTTC
TRBJ2-7	TRBV10-3	TRBD1	.	CAISEVDRVNYEQYF	TGTGCCATCAGTGAGGTCGACAGGGTAAACTACGAGCAGTACTTC
TRBJ1-5	TRBV19	.	many	CASSIRFGVSNQPQHF	TGTGCCAGTAGTATACGTTTTGGGGTTAGCAATCAGCCCCAGCATTTT
TRBJ2-7	TRBV30	.	many	CACEAGTYEQYF	TGTGCCTGTGAGGCAGGGACCTACGAGCAGTACTTC
TRBJ1-3	TRBV6-1	.	many	CASTKEPGASGNTIYF	TGTGCCAGCACAAAAGAACCGGGAGCCTCTGGAAACACCATATATTTT
TRBJ2-7	TRBV11-2	.	.	CASSPLARPYEQYF	TGTGCCAGCAGCCCTTTAGCGCGCCCCTACGAGCAGTACTTC
TRBJ2-7	TRBV2	.	many	CASSQGGILYEQYF	TGTGCCAGCAGTCAAGGAGGGATTCTATACGAGCAGTACTTC
TRBJ2-5	TRBV4-1	.	few	CASSQTGLLGETQYF	TGCGCCAGCAGCCAAACGGGCCTCCTGGGGGAGACCCAGTACTTC
TRBJ2-2	TRBV6-4	TRBD2	many	CASSPQDIAGSTGELFF	TGTGCCAGCAGTCCACAGGACATAGCGGGAAGCACCGGGGAGCTGTTTTTT
TRBJ1-1	TRBV29-1	.	many	CSSSGETEAFF	TGCAGCAGTTCGGGGGAAACTGAAGCTTTCTTT
TRBJ1-5	TRBV11-2	TRBD1	many	CASSLYPGQFYQPQHF	TGTGCCAGCAGCTTATATCCGGGACAGTTCTATCAGCCCCAGCATTTT
TRBJ2-7	TRBV6-2/TRBV6-3	.	many	CASSYAGTYEQYF	TGTGCCAGCAGTTACGCTGGGACTTACGAGCAGTACTTC
TRBJ2-2	TRBV6-4	.	many	CASSDGGAGTGELFF	TGTGCCAGCAGTGACGGGGGCGCTGGGACCGGGGAGCTGTTTTTT
TRBJ1-5	TRBV6-2/TRBV6-3	.	few	CASSYSMMWENSNQPQHF	TGTGCCAGCAGTTACTCGATGATGTGGGAGAATAGCAATCAGCCCCAGCATTTT
TRBJ2-7	TRBV28	.	.	CASSKAGEQYF	TGTGCCAGCAGCAAGGCGGGCGAGCAGTACTTC
TRBJ2-7	TRBV25-1	.	many	CASSESFRDGYEQYF	TGTGCCAGCAGTGAATCGTTCAGGGACGGGTACGAGCAGTACTTC
TRBJ2-5	TRBV6-1	TRBD2	many	CANCLAGAVWGQETQYF	TGTGCCAACTGTCTAGCGGGAGCTGTATGGGGTCAAGAGACCCAGTACTTC
TRBJ1-2	TRBV6-1	TRBD1	few	CASRAGTVYGYTF	TGTGCCAGCAGAGCCGGGACAGTTTATGGCTACACCTTC
TRBJ1-5	TRBV20-1	.	.	CSANQGFLRAPNQPQHF	TGCAGTGCTAACCAGGGTTTTCTAAGGGCCCCCAATCAGCCCCAGCATTTT
TRBJ1-2	TRBV7-8	.	many	CASSSDGNLRYGYTF	TGTGCCAGCAGCTCGGACGGGAACCTACGCTATGGCTACACCTTC
TRBJ2-6	TRBV28	.	.	CASSRSSTLLANVLTF	TGTGCCAGCAGCCGAAGCTCTACTCTGCTGGCCAACGTCCTGACCTTC
TRBJ2-5	TRBV7-3	.	many	CASSLDGLDLETQYF	TGTGCCAGCAGCTTAGATGGACTCGATCTAGAGACCCAGTACTTC
TRBJ2-7	TRBV6-5	.	.	CASKSVEQYF	TGTGCCAGCAAATCCGTCGAGCAGTACTTC